This is a list of T cell receptor beta chains from one sample in a study of human T cells and chemical hapten exposure. Each CDR3 protein is one row after TCRdb ran MiXCR on the RACE reads. The sample contains more than 80,000 distinct CDR3 sequences, less than 15% of which appear only once. Material: whole blood, obtained in connection with sensitization to the hapten diphenylcyclopropenone (DPC). The receptors stem from a woman aged 50 to 60 with alopecia areata. Some clones in this sample may be carry-over from other donors' samples. The conserved cysteine and the conserved F or W are not part of the CDR3 here.

v_gene,j_gene,CDR3aa
TRBV24-1,TRBJ2-2,ATSDPGLAFTGELF
TRBV28,TRBJ1-1,ASSLIGPRNTEAF
TRBV29-1,TRBJ1-1,SVPGGTEAF
TRBV19,TRBJ2-6,ASSIGHHSSSGANVLT
TRBV28,TRBJ2-7,ATSGGYEQY
TRBV20-1,TRBJ1-4,SATDSGEKLF
TRBV28,TRBJ1-1,ASREYTEAF
TRBV18,TRBJ1-6,ASSPGGNSPLH
TRBV6-5,TRBJ2-1,ASENLRGSGSF
TRBV20-1,TRBJ1-2,SAVGTFYGYT
TRBV7-9,TRBJ2-5,ASSLRLAGVGETQY
TRBV6-4,TRBJ1-2,ATEQRIDRLTNYGYT
TRBV7-2,TRBJ2-1,ASSLAPGAEVNEQF
TRBV18,TRBJ2-7,ASSRTKLQGGEQY
TRBV5-6,TRBJ2-5,ASSAETSGIPKTQY
TRBV29-1,TRBJ1-2,SVPLYDGYT
TRBV18,TRBJ2-3,ASSPPRDTQY
TRBV20-1,TRBJ2-3,SAPPLYTDTQY
TRBV4-3,TRBJ2-5,ASSQEKGNFETQY
TRBV4-3,TRBJ2-3,ASSQDIADTDTQY
TRBV7-9,TRBJ2-5,ASSSSAGTGSLQETQY
TRBV5-5,TRBJ1-1,ASSPLDTEAF
TRBV28,TRBJ2-5,ASSPRRQGVETQY
TRBV20-1,TRBJ2-6,SARDPGGSAAGANVLT
TRBV5-6,TRBJ1-1,ASSTWDRMNTEAF
TRBV7-2,TRBJ2-3,ASSLEQTDTQY
TRBV10-3,TRBJ1-2,AISADSQNYGYT
TRBV28,TRBJ1-4,ASSPSRWLF
TRBV5-4,TRBJ2-5,ASSLAGTSVIKTQY
TRBV5-5,TRBJ2-7,ASSLSSTVSYEQY
TRBV29-1,TRBJ2-3,SVVTGPSTDTQY
TRBV6-5,TRBJ2-2,ASRGLAGTGELF
TRBV3-1,TRBJ1-2,ASSQADYGYT
TRBV28,TRBJ2-7,ASSVPGQGGNEQY
TRBV4-2,TRBJ2-6,ASSQENRGAGANVLT
TRBV11-2,TRBJ2-3,ASSYLGLAVSTDTQY
TRBV7-8,TRBJ1-3,ASSTRPGQGGGNTIY